Presented here are 18 T cell receptor beta chains from one specimen sequenced in a study of blood T cell repertoires in COVID-19. Data came from immunoSEQ multiplex PCR; TCRdb stores just in-frame clones and leaves some out. This table has some 270,000 clones, around 89% appearing once. The sequenced material came from peripheral blood. The receptor set was obtained from a man aged 30-40 years with acute or convalescent COVID-19.

This chain connects TRBV18 to TRBJ2-1; the D gene is possibly TRBD1 (8 bases). This CDR3 contains 15 residues. Deletions cut 6 bases from V and 6 bases from J, with 18 bases between. Per germline, CDR1 KGHSH and CDR2 LQKENI. CDR3 residues: CASSQSTGGGNEQFF. Here the CDR3 DNA reads TGTGCCAGCTCCCAGTCTACAGGGGGGGGCAATGAGCAGTTCTTC.

The gene calls are TRBV9 and TRBJ2-7; tentatively, D is TRBD1 (6 bases). CDR3 length: 15 amino acids. V was shortened by 0 bases and J by 2 bases, with 12 bases between the two germline ends. Germline V gene data show CDR1 as SGDLS and CDR2 as YYNGEE. The CDR3 reads CASSVGPQGPYEQYF. DNA of the CDR3: TGTGCCAGCAGCGTAGGTCCACAGGGACCCTACGAGCAGTACTTC.

The chain is built from TRBV7-3 and TRBJ1-6; D is undetermined. This CDR3 has 16 residues. Germline CDR1 reads SGHTA; CDR2 reads FQGTGA. Trimming removed 1 base at V and 5 bases at J, with 12 bases between. CDR3 region: CASSLNSRLHNSPLHF. The CDR3, as DNA: TGTGCCAGCAGCTTAAATTCCAGGCTCCATAATTCACCCCTCCACTTT.

The chain uses TRBV28 and TRBJ1-1, with D uncertain. The V gene lost 3 bases and the J gene lost 2 bases, with 7 bases spanning the gap. The germline V gene encodes CDR1 MDHEN and CDR2 SYDVKM. The CDR3 is made up of 13 amino acids. The CDR3: CASSFARNTEAFF. The CDR3 region has the DNA TGTGCCAGCAGTTTTGCGAGAAACACTGAAGCTTTCTTT. The entire variable domain, with the rest obtained from reference TRBV28 and TRBJ1-1, is as follows: DVKVTQSSRYLVKRTGEKVFLECVQDMDHENMFWYRQDPGLGLRLIYFSYDVKMKEKGDIPEGYSVSREKKERFSLILESASTNQTSMYLCASSFARNTEAFFGQGTRLTVV.

The chain links TRBV28 to TRBJ2-7; 7 bases line up with TRBD2. The length of the CDR3 is 13 residues. From germline, CDR1 is MDHEN and CDR2 SYDVKM. V was pared by 6 bases and J by 2 bases, with 4 bases of the junction left unmatched. CDR3 nucleotide sequence: TGTGCCAGCAGCCCGGCGGGGGCCTACGAGCAGTACTTC. Translating it yields CASSPAGAYEQYF.

The count of this clone is one. The chain joins TRBV5-1 to TRBJ1-2; 9 bases fit TRBD1. Germline CDR1 and CDR2: SGHRS and YFSETQ. The V segment lost 3 bases and the J segment 3 bases; nucleotides outside the gene matches: 9. This CDR3 has 16 amino acids. CDR3 sequence: CASSSGGTGPHYGYTF. CDR3 in DNA: TGCGCCAGCAGCTCCGGGGGGACAGGGCCCCACTATGGCTACACCTTC.

The rearrangement uses TRBV11-2 and TRBJ2-5, with a possible D match to TRBD2 (6 bases). Germline values: CDR1 SGHAT, CDR2 FQNNGV. With 5 bases removed from V and 4 bases from J, the gap between germline ends came to 11 bases. The CDR3 is 13 amino acids. The CDR3 sequence: CASSRRGIETQYF. CDR3 in DNA: TGTGCCAGCAGCCGACGCGGGATAGAGACCCAGTACTTC.

CDR3 in amino acids: CASSLAAGGQPQHF. The CDR3 nucleotides are TGTGCCAGCAGCTTAGCGGCAGGGGGTCAGCCCCAGCATTTT. J is TRBJ1-5 and V is TRBV7-9; TRBD1 matches 7 bases. CDR1 SEHNR and CDR2 FQNEAQ come from the germline V gene (reference sequence). The trim removed 0 bases at V and 6 bases at J, leaving 2 bases unmatched. CDR3 length: 14 residues. The variable domain in full, with the rest retrieved from reference TRBV7-9 and TRBJ1-5, is DTGVSQNPRHKITKRGQNVTFRCDPISEHNRLYWYRQTLGQGPEFLTYFQNEAQLEKSRLLSDRFSAERPKGSFSTLEIQRTEQGDSAMYLCASSLAAGGQPQHFGDGTRLSIL.

The genes are TRBV11-2 and TRBJ2-2, with TRBD2 identical over 15 bases. Trimming took 4 bases from V and 7 from J; bases not matched to a gene: 4. CDR1 SGHAT and CDR2 FQNNGV come from the germline V gene. The CDR3 runs to 16 residues. The CDR3 DNA is TGTGCCAGCAGCTCCCGGACTAGCGGGAGGGTCGGGGAGCTGTTTTTT. Its translation is CASSSRTSGRVGELFF. The full variable domain, in which reference TRBV11-2 and TRBJ2-2 provide the parts outside the CDR3, is EAGVAQSPRYKIIEKRQSVAFWCNPISGHATLYWYQQILGQGPKLLIQFQNNGVVDDSQLPKDRFSAERLKGVDSTLKIQPAKLEDSAVYLCASSSRTSGRVGELFFGEGSRLTVL.

CDR3 sequence: CASSLVGTANTEAFF. Here the CDR3 DNA reads TGCGCCAGCAGCTTGGTAGGGACAGCGAACACTGAAGCTTTCTTT. This sequence joins TRBV5-1 and TRBJ1-1; TRBD1 aligns across 7 bases. V lost 0 bases to trimming and J lost 1 base; unmatched junction nucleotides: 3. CDR1 and CDR2 from the germline V gene are SGHRS and YFSETQ. The CDR3 sequence is 15 residues long.

The J gene is TRBJ2-3, the V gene TRBV27; 10 nucleotides line up with TRBD2. The J segment lost 1 base and the V segment lost 3 bases, leaving 1 base of the junction unmatched. CDR3 length: 15 residues. CDR1 and CDR2 (germline): MNHEY, SMNVEV (reference sequence). CDR3 region: CASSFTSGGTDTQYF. CDR3 in DNA: TGTGCCAGCAGTTTTACTAGCGGGGGCACAGATACGCAGTATTTT.

The J gene is TRBJ1-2, the V gene TRBV27; no reliable D call. The germline V gene encodes CDR1 MNHEY and CDR2 SMNVEV (reference sequence). V shed 6 bases and J shed 8 bases, with 16 bases lying between them. This CDR3 region has 13 residues. The CDR3 sequence: CASSLGIRNGYTF. The CDR3 DNA is TGTGCCAGCAGCCTAGGTATTAGGAACGGCTACACCTTC.

The chain combines TRBV7-6 with TRBJ2-2; D possibly corresponds to TRBD2 (5 bases). V was pared by 5 bases and J by 3 bases, with 13 bases between. This CDR3 spans 15 amino acids. Germline loops: CDR1 SGHVS, CDR2 FNYEAQ. The CDR3 region is CASSPRVQHTGELFF. The CDR3 nucleotides are TGTGCCAGCAGCCCGCGGGTACAGCACACCGGGGAGCTGTTTTTT.

The chain couples TRBV2 to TRBJ2-1, with D perhaps matching TRBD1 (8 bases). Looked up from germline, CDR1 is SNHLY and CDR2 is FYNNEI. V was clipped by 7 bases and J by 4 bases, with 14 bases between them. The CDR3 has 14 amino acids. The CDR3 DNA sequence: TGTGCCAGCAAAGCGGGACAGGCATACAATGAGCAGTTCTTC. Translation: CASKAGQAYNEQFF.

The rearrangement uses TRBV7-3 and TRBJ2-1, with D possibly matching TRBD1 (5 bases). The CDR3 consists of 13 residues. The germline V gene has CDR1 SGHTA and CDR2 FQGTGA. Trimming pared 2 bases from V and 5 bases from J, leaving 7 bases between. Here the CDR3 reads CASSLQGHNEQFF. CDR3 DNA: TGTGCCAGCAGCTTACAGGGCCACAATGAGCAGTTCTTC.

CDR3 DNA: TGTGCCAGCAGCCAAGGGCCTAGCTCTCGTGCAGATACGCAGTATTTT. It yields the protein CASSQGPSSRADTQYF. The J gene is TRBJ2-3, the V gene TRBV3-1 (or the pseudogene TRBV3-2); D may be TRBD2 (5 bases). Looked up from germline, CDR1 is LGHDT and CDR2 is YNNKEL (reference sequence). Deletions cut 1 base from V and 4 bases from J, with 15 bases between. The CDR3 runs to 16 residues.

This clone showed up just once. V and J are TRBV6-1 and TRBJ2-7; D uncertain. Germline V gene data show CDR1 as MNHNS and CDR2 as SASEGT. V was clipped by 2 bases and J by 4 bases, with 21 bases between them. The CDR3 consists of 17 residues. The CDR3 DNA reads TGTGCCAGCAGTGAACCGCTCGAGCTCTTCGTCCCTTACGAGCAGTACTTC. Translated: CASSEPLELFVPYEQYF.

The chain joins TRBV27 to TRBJ2-7; the match to TRBD2 covers 7 bases. Trimming removed 5 bases from V and 5 bases from J; junction bases left unmatched: 9. The germline V gene encodes CDR1 MNHEY and CDR2 SMNVEV (reference sequence). The CDR3 has 14 residues. The CDR3 sequence: CASSKGGRLDEQYF. The CDR3, as DNA: TGTGCCAGCAGTAAGGGCGGGAGACTCGACGAGCAGTACTTC.